This T cell receptor beta chain appears in the sequencing data of a study of T cells in narcolepsy. Overall study results and limits: Same-patient CSF and blood CD4+ T cell clonotypes included HCRT-specific and TRIB2-specific autoreactive ones.

Trimming shortened V by 2 bases and J by 2 bases, and 4 bases separated the two germline ends. The CDR3 runs 13 residues. Germline V CDR1 and CDR2: SNHLY, FYNNEI. Sequencing used immunoSEQ multiplex PCR; TCRdb keeps in-frame clones, though not all of them. The sample includes 31,000 or so clones, under 90% seen only once; the top ten take 1% to 1.5%. A note on this clone: The antigen remains undetermined.

The sequencing input was CD45RA- memory CD4+ T cells from PBMCs. V gene TRBV2 combines with J gene TRBJ1-3; D remains unclear. This TCR derives from a human donor with narcolepsy. CDR3 protein: CASSETAGNTIYF. The CDR3 nucleotides read TGTGCCAGCAGTGAAACAGCTGGAAACACCATATATTTT.